These 30 T cell receptor beta chains originate from one sample sequenced in a study of cytomegalovirus exposure and HLA in healthy donors. The PCR used 60 Vbeta and 13 Jbeta primers. The data were produced by immunoSEQ multiplex PCR, yet TCRdb's version contains in-frame clones alone and is incomplete. The data show approximately 110,000 clones, with 81% seen just once and less than 1.1% held by the top ten. Sequenced: PBMCs. All receptors derive from a woman younger than 45 in good health and CMV-seronegative.

This chain connects TRBV9 to TRBJ1-5; no reliable D call. CDR3 length: 13 amino acids. The germline CDR1 and CDR2 sequences are SGDLS and YYNGEE. V was shortened by 1 base and J by 10 bases, with 12 bases between the two germline ends. The DNA of the CDR3 is TGTGCCAGCAGCGTAACACATGGTAGCCCCCAGCATTTT. Its translation is CASSVTHGSPQHF.

The chain uses TRBV7-9 and TRBJ2-5; D not certain. This CDR3 region has 12 residues. Trimming took off 7 bases at V and 1 base at J, with 7 bases between the two ends. Germline CDR1 reads SEHNR; CDR2 reads FQNEAQ (reference sequence). The CDR3 DNA reads as TGTGCCAGCACCTACTCCCAAGAGACCCAGTACTTC. Translated, it gives CASTYSQETQYF.

The chain recombines TRBV30 with TRBJ1-6, with a possible D match to TRBD1 (6 bases). The V end lost 5 bases, the J end lost 2 bases, and 10 bases lay between the germline ends. CDR3 size: 14 residues. Germline V gene lookup returns CDR1 GTSNPN and CDR2 SVGIG (reference sequence). CDR3 amino acids: CAWLDSTYNSPLHF. The CDR3 DNA reads TGTGCCTGGTTGGACAGCACCTATAATTCACCCCTCCACTTT.

The rearrangement joins TRBV7-6 to TRBJ2-7, with D perhaps matching TRBD1 (6 bases). Germline CDR1 reads SGHVS; CDR2 reads FNYEAQ. Trimming stripped 4 bases from V and 7 bases from J, with 14 bases between. The CDR3 consists of 13 residues. CDR3 in DNA: TGTGCCAGCAGCTCCCAAGGGGGTACGGAGCAGTACTTC. Translation gives CASSSQGGTEQYF.

This chain joins TRBV19 and TRBJ1-1, with 8 bases lining up with TRBD1. CDR1 and CDR2 from the germline V gene are LNHDA and SQIVND (reference sequence). The CDR3 has 22 amino acids. The trim removed 4 bases at V and 5 bases at J, leaving 30 bases unmatched. In nucleotides, the CDR3 is TGTGCCAGTAGTACCCGGACAGGGTTAATGAGCCCGGTCGGGGCAGCAACAACTGAAGCTTTCTTT. Amino acid sequence: CASSTRTGLMSPVGAATTEAFF.

The gene calls are TRBV6-1 and TRBJ1-5, with TRBD1 matching over 8 bases. CDR3 length: 16 amino acids. Looked up from germline, CDR1 is MNHNS and CDR2 is SASEGT. The junction had 13 bases not matched to a gene; V was cut back by 7 bases and J by 5 bases. For the CDR3, the DNA is TGTGCCAGCACTGATCGGGGACAGGTCTTGGATCAGCCCCAGCATTTT. It encodes CASTDRGQVLDQPQHF.

The chain recombines TRBV6-1 with TRBJ1-5; 9 positions agree with TRBD1. Germline CDR1 and CDR2: MNHNS and SASEGT. There are 16 residues in the CDR3. V lost 3 bases and J lost 6; bases outside the gene matches: 9. CDR3 nucleotides: TGTGCCAGCAGTGACGGTATGGGACAGGGAGGTCAGCCCCAGCATTTT. It specifies CASSDGMGQGGQPQHF.

The gene calls are TRBV11-3 and TRBJ2-1; TRBD2 aligns across 8 bases. Trimming removed 5 bases from V and 1 base from J; junction bases left unmatched: 7. Germline V gene lookup returns CDR1 SGHNT and CDR2 YENEEA. CDR3 length equals 16 residues. CDR3 amino acids: CASSAPSGGSYNEQFF. The CDR3 DNA reads as TGTGCCAGCAGCGCCCCCTCGGGAGGGTCCTACAATGAGCAGTTCTTC. Combining the CDR3 with reference TRBV11-3 and TRBJ2-1 gives the whole variable domain EAGVVQSPRYKIIEKKQPVAFWCNPISGHNTLYWYLQNLGQGPELLIRYENEEAVDDSQLPKDRFSAERLKGVDSTLKIQPAELGDSAVYLCASSAPSGGSYNEQFFGPGTRLTVL.

This rearrangement joins TRBV11-2 to TRBJ2-2; weak D call: TRBD1 (6 bases). CDR3 length equals 15 residues. Trimming shortened V by 5 bases and J by 6 bases, and 16 bases separated the two germline ends. CDR1 SGHAT and CDR2 FQNNGV come from the germline V gene. CDR3 in amino acids: CASSTLTGRAGELFF. The CDR3 coding sequence is TGTGCCAGCAGCACACTGACAGGTAGAGCCGGGGAGCTGTTTTTT.

CDR3 sequence reads: CSVETTSTDTQYF. The CDR3 DNA sequence: TGCAGCGTTGAGACAACTAGCACAGATACGCAGTATTTT. The chain joins TRBV29-1 to TRBJ2-3; D is unresolved. The germline V and J ends were trimmed by 3 bases and 0 bases, with 7 bases remaining between them. The V gene's germline CDR1 is SQVTM and CDR2 ANQGSEA. There are 13 residues in the CDR3.

The V call is TRBV9, the J call TRBJ2-7; D is perhaps TRBD2 (6 bases). This CDR3 is 13 amino acids long. CDR1 and CDR2 from the germline V gene are SGDLS and YYNGEE. V dropped 0 bases and J dropped 6 bases, with 10 bases sitting between them. The CDR3 DNA is TGTGCCAGCAGCGTAGGTGGGGGACTCGAGCAGTACTTC. Translated, it gives CASSVGGGLEQYF.

V gene TRBV7-9 combines with J gene TRBJ1-2; 8 nucleotides match TRBD1. Germline loops: CDR1 SEHNR, CDR2 FQNEAQ (reference sequence). V trimming: 4 bases; J trimming: 3 bases; junction bases outside the gene matches: 4. The CDR3 has 14 amino acids. The CDR3 DNA follows: TGTGCCAGCAGCTCCAGGGGGCGCGACTATGGCTACACCTTC. Translating gives CASSSRGRDYGYTF.

DNA of the CDR3: TGTGCCAGCAGTGCCCCTAGTCCGCCAGATACGCAGTATTTT. This gives the protein CASSAPSPPDTQYF. The chain uses TRBV6-1 and TRBJ2-3, with D unclear. Germline CDR1 is MNHNS and CDR2 is SASEGT. The CDR3 has 14 amino acids. V shed 4 bases and J shed 4 bases, with 12 bases lying between them.

This chain joins TRBV4-1 and TRBJ1-6; D not resolved. The CDR3 extends over 15 amino acids. Looked up from germline, CDR1 is MGHRA and CDR2 is YSYEKL. Trimming pared 1 base from V and 9 bases from J, leaving 13 bases between. The CDR3 here is CASSQGSRGSSPLHF. In nucleotides, the CDR3 is TGCGCCAGCAGCCAAGGATCTCGAGGCAGTTCACCCCTCCACTTT.

This clone was detected once. The V call is TRBV6-1, the J call TRBJ2-6; a weak D match, TRBD1 (5 bases). Germline loops: CDR1 MNHNS, CDR2 SASEGT. V was pared by 2 bases and J by 0 bases, with 8 bases between. The CDR3 contains 16 residues. DNA of the CDR3: TGTGCCAGCAGTGAACACGACAGCTCTGGGGCCAACGTCCTGACTTTC. It is translated as CASSEHDSSGANVLTF.

Only a few counts were recorded for this clone. The V call is TRBV19, the J call TRBJ2-5, with 13 bases matching TRBD2. The CDR3 is 17 residues long. V gave up 6 bases and J gave up 2 bases; unmatched junction bases: 9. CDR1 is LNHDA and CDR2 is SQIVND in the germline V gene (reference sequence). CDR3 sequence (DNA): TGTGCCAGTAGCCTCGGACTAGCGGGAGAAGGTCAAGAGACCCAGTACTTC. Translated: CASSLGLAGEGQETQYF.

The CDR3 DNA follows: TGTGCCAGCAGTGAAGGGGGGGGGCTCGCCTACCGGAATGAGCAGTTCTTC. This gives the protein CASSEGGGLAYRNEQFF. The chain combines TRBV2 with TRBJ2-1; TRBD2 might be the D (7 bases). The germline V gene has CDR1 SNHLY and CDR2 FYNNEI. Trimming removed 1 base at V and 7 bases at J, with 20 bases between. CDR3 length: 17 amino acids. Variable domain in full (rest from reference TRBV2 and TRBJ2-1): EPEVTQTPSHQVTQMGQEVILRCVPISNHLYFYWYRQILGQKVEFLVSFYNNEISEKSEIFDDQFSVERPDGSNFTLKIRSTKLEDSAMYFCASSEGGGLAYRNEQFFGPGTRLTVL.

The CDR3 coding sequence is TGTGCCAGCAGCCCCGACAGGGGCCGCACAGATACGCAGTATTTT. Its translation: CASSPDRGRTDTQYF. The genes are TRBV7-3 and TRBJ2-3, with 8 bases lining up with TRBD1. Trimming at V came to 5 bases and at J to 1 base, leaving 5 bases not matched to a gene. There are 15 residues in the CDR3. CDR1 is SGHTA, CDR2 FQGTGA, per germline.

V is TRBV6-5 and J is TRBJ1-2, with TRBD1 matching over 9 bases. V was pared by 7 bases and J by 3 bases, with 3 bases of the junction left unmatched. The CDR3 has 13 amino acids. Germline CDR1 is MNHEY and CDR2 is SVGAGI. The CDR3 sequence is CASKWDRDYGYTF. The CDR3 DNA sequence: TGTGCCAGCAAGTGGGACAGGGACTATGGCTACACCTTC.

Only a few counts were recorded for this clone. The chain has TRBV11-3 and TRBJ1-6; 7 bases are shared with TRBD1. This CDR3 is built from 15 residues. V shed 4 bases, J shed 5 bases, and the junction held 5 bases outside the gene matches. Germline lookup yields CDR1 SGHNT and CDR2 YENEEA. The CDR3 region is CASSSWDSNNSPLHF. CDR3 DNA: TGTGCCAGCAGCTCCTGGGACAGCAATAATTCACCCCTCCACTTT.

The chain has TRBV12-5 and TRBJ2-3; TRBD2 is a possible D gene (5 bases). Germline V CDR1 and CDR2: LGHNT, FRNRAP. V shed 3 bases and J shed 2 bases, with 6 bases lying between them. The CDR3 extends over 13 amino acids. CDR3 nucleotides: TGTGCTAGTGGTTTCGGGGACACAGATACGCAGTATTTT. As protein: CASGFGDTDTQYF.

J is TRBJ2-6 and V is TRBV4-1; 7 bases map to TRBD1. CDR1 and CDR2 from the germline V gene are MGHRA and YSYEKL. There are 17 residues in the CDR3. Trimming at V came to 4 bases and at J to 1 base, leaving 7 bases not matched to a gene. The CDR3 DNA reads as TGCGCCAGCAGCCGAGTAGGGGGCCCGTCTGGGGCCAACGTCCTGACTTTC. It is translated as CASSRVGGPSGANVLTF.

The chain recombines TRBV7-6 with TRBJ2-1, with 14 bases matching TRBD2. The CDR3 extends over 16 amino acids. Unmatched junction bases numbered 8, after V lost 5 bases and J lost 8 bases. Germline loops: CDR1 SGHVS, CDR2 FNYEAQ. The CDR3 DNA reads as TGTGCCAGCAGCCCTCGACTAGCGGGAGGGGGCGATGAGCAGTTCTTC. Translating gives CASSPRLAGGGDEQFF.

This rearrangement joins TRBV10-3 to TRBJ1-3; 9 nucleotides line up with TRBD1. With 6 bases clipped from V and 3 bases from J, the junction kept 12 bases outside the gene matches. In germline, CDR1 is ENHRY, CDR2 SYGVKD. The CDR3 extends over 17 amino acids. The CDR3 nucleotides are TGTGCCATCAGGCAGGGGACAGGGCGTCAAGGTGGAAACACCATATATTTT. Its translation is CAIRQGTGRQGGNTIYF.

This chain links TRBV6-5 with TRBJ2-2; weak D call: TRBD2 (6 bases). Germline CDR1 and CDR2: MNHEY and SVGAGI. This CDR3 comprises 15 residues. V was cut by 6 bases and J by 6 bases, with 17 bases left in between. The CDR3 coding sequence is TGTGCCAGCAGAACGGGACTCAACATGCCCGGGGAGCTGTTTTTT. Its protein is CASRTGLNMPGELFF.

This clone was recorded a few times. The chain carries TRBV7-2 and TRBJ2-7, with D possibly being TRBD2 (6 bases). The CDR3 is 15 residues long. Germline CDR1 and CDR2: SGHTA and FQGNSA. The ends were cut back, 5 bases at V and 4 bases at J, with 18 bases in the middle. CDR3 in amino acids: CASSIGGTAIYEQYF. CDR3 sequence (DNA): TGTGCCAGCAGCATCGGTGGGACTGCAATATACGAGCAGTACTTC.

The V and J genes are TRBV5-1 and TRBJ1-2; no reliable D call. Germline CDR1 is SGHRS and CDR2 is YFSETQ. The CDR3 covers 13 residues. The V gene lost 0 bases and the J gene lost 8 bases, with 11 bases spanning the gap. The CDR3 spells CASSLGPTRGYTF. CDR3 coding DNA: TGCGCCAGCAGCTTGGGGCCGACACGCGGCTACACCTTC. Variable domain in full (rest from reference TRBV5-1 and TRBJ1-2): KAGVTQTPRYLIKTRGQQVTLSCSPISGHRSVSWYQQTPGQGLQFLFEYFSETQRNKGNFPGRFSGRQFSNSRSEMNVSTLELGDSALYLCASSLGPTRGYTFGSGTRLTVV.

The chain uses TRBV2 and TRBJ2-7; tentative D call: TRBD2 (5 bases). V dropped 1 base and J dropped 0 bases, with 7 bases sitting between them. Looked up from germline, CDR1 is SNHLY and CDR2 is FYNNEI. This CDR3 is built from 14 residues. CDR3 nucleotides: TGTGCCAGCAGTGAAGAGACTACCTCCTACGAGCAGTACTTC. Encoded protein: CASSEETTSYEQYF.

The gene calls are TRBV29-1 and TRBJ1-1, with 10 bases identical to TRBD1. The CDR3 is made up of 14 amino acids. Germline CDR1 SQVTM, CDR2 ANQGSEA. V lost 4 bases and J lost 1; bases outside the gene matches: 3. CDR3 coding DNA: TGCAGCGTTGGGGGACAGGGGTCGAACACTGAAGCTTTCTTT. Amino acid sequence: CSVGGQGSNTEAFF.

The chain couples TRBV30 to TRBJ2-3, with D possibly TRBD1 on 5 matching bases. The CDR3 extends over 13 amino acids. CDR1 and CDR2 from the germline V gene are GTSNPN and SVGIG (reference sequence). The V gene lost 5 bases and the J gene lost 5 bases, with 14 bases spanning the gap. DNA for the CDR3: TGTGCCTGGGGTGGCCCTCAGGGAGATACGCAGTATTTT. Translating gives CAWGGPQGDTQYF.